This T cell receptor beta chain was captured in a study of CD4 T cells in relation to SARS-CoV-2 and coronaviruses. Overall study context: The HLA restriction of the shared crossreactive spike epitopes was mapped.

Note on this clone: Its antigen is unidentified.

Study-wide findings and caveats: No donor gave both pre-pandemic and post-infection samples. Crossreactivity was assessed only for spike protein, not other viral proteins.

Sequenced by immunoSEQ multiplex PCR; TCRdb stores in-frame clones only, minus some. This table has about 64,000 clones, around 93% appearing once. V lost 5 bases and J lost 5, with 16 bases in between. The CDR3 is made up of 14 amino acids. Germline CDR1 SGHNT, CDR2 YYREEE (reference sequence). The unexposed donors gave CD4+ T cells in about 2010-2019, prior to COVID-19. The chain carries TRBV5-4 and TRBJ1-2, with a tentative D call TRBD1 (5 bases). Sequenced input: naive CD4+ T cells from PBMCs. Stated subset: naive CD4+ T cells isolated by negative enrichment. This sequence was found in a human donor in good health. In nucleotides, the CDR3 is TGTGCCAGCAGGGGACCGGAAAACGTATATGGCTACACCTTC. It specifies CASRGPENVYGYTF.